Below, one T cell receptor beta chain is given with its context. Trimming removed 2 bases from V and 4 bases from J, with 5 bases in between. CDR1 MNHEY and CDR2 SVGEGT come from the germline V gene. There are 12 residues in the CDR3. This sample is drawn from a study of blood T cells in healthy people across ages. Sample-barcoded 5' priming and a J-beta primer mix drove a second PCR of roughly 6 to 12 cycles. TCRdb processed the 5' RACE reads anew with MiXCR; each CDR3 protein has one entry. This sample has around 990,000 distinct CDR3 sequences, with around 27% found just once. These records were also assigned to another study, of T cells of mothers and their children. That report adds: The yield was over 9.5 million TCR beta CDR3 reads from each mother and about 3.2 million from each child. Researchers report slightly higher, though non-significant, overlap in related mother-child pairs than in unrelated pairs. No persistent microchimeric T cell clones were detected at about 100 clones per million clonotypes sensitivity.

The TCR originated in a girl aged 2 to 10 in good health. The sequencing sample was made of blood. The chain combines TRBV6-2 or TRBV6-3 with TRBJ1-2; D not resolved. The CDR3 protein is CASSYQGYGYTF. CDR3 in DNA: TGTGCCAGCAGTTACCAAGGCTATGGCTACACCTTC.